These 10 T cell receptor beta chains originate from one sample sequenced in a study of blood T cell repertoires in COVID-19. The method was immunoSEQ multiplex PCR; TCRdb's version includes in-frame clones alone and lacks a portion of them. The data show fewer than 250,000 clones, approximately 86% seen once. The sample was PBMCs or T cells enriched from blood (not recorded which). Every receptor here comes from a woman in her forties or fifties with acute COVID-19.

This sequence joins TRBV5-8 and TRBJ1-4, with TRBD1 as a possible D gene (5 bases). The CDR3 length is 15 residues. Trimming left V 4 bases short and J 5 bases short, with 15 bases between. The germline CDR1 and CDR2 sequences are SGHTS and YDEGEE. The CDR3 sequence is CASSNQGRGNEKLFF. The DNA for the CDR3 is TGTGCCAGCAGCAATCAAGGGAGGGGAAATGAAAAACTGTTTTTT. Full variable domain (missing parts from reference TRBV5-8 and TRBJ1-4): EAGVTQSPTHLIKTRGQQATLRCSPISGHTSVYWYQQALGLGLQFLLWYDEGEERNRGNFPPRFSGRQFPNYSSELNVNALELEDSALYLCASSNQGRGNEKLFFGSGTQLSVL.

This sequence joins TRBV28 and TRBJ2-1; D perhaps matches TRBD1 (6 bases). V lost 1 base to trimming and J lost 4 bases, with 14 bases between them. Per the germline V gene, CDR1 is MDHEN and CDR2 is SYDVKM. This CDR3 has 16 amino acids. CDR3 in DNA: TGTGCCAGCAGTTTATTGCAGGGGTGGGAATACAATGAGCAGTTCTTC. Translation gives CASSLLQGWEYNEQFF.

V gene TRBV3-1 (or the pseudogene TRBV3-2) combines with J gene TRBJ1-5, with D possibly TRBD1 on 6 matching bases. The V end lost 1 base, the J end lost 7 bases, and 14 bases lay between the germline ends. Germline CDR1 and CDR2: LGHDT and YNNKEL (reference sequence). The CDR3 sequence is 15 residues long. The CDR3 protein is CASSQVQGRGQPQHF. CDR3 sequence (DNA): TGTGCCAGCAGCCAAGTACAGGGACGGGGACAGCCCCAGCATTTT.

The chain has TRBV5-1 and TRBJ1-6; 7 bases agree with TRBD1. CDR1 and CDR2 from the germline V gene are SGHRS and YFSETQ. J lost 7 bases, V lost 2 bases, and 6 bases had no gene match. The CDR3 is made up of 15 amino acids. The CDR3 protein is CASSFNRGGNSPLHF. In DNA, the CDR3 is TGCGCCAGCAGCTTCAACAGGGGCGGCAATTCACCCCTCCACTTT.

This chain uses TRBV2 with TRBJ2-5; no definite D call. The germline V and J ends were trimmed by 5 bases and 2 bases, with 12 bases remaining between them. The CDR3 length is 14 residues. Germline V CDR1 and CDR2: SNHLY, FYNNEI. CDR3 nucleotides: TGTGCCAGCAGTCCGCCGACTCGTCAAGAGACCCAGTACTTC. Protein: CASSPPTRQETQYF.

The chain uses TRBV23-1 and TRBJ2-7; 11 nucleotides align to TRBD2. Being an ORF, TRBV23-1 has a function that is uncertain. CDR3 length equals 16 residues. With 10 bases clipped from V and 2 bases from J, the junction kept 13 bases outside the gene matches. For the CDR3, the DNA is TGCGCCACCACGTATAAGAGACTAGCGGGAACCTACGAGCAGTACTTC. Its protein product is CATTYKRLAGTYEQYF.

This chain joins TRBV28 and TRBJ2-5; 10 bases line up with TRBD1. CDR3 length: 15 amino acids. Germline CDR1 and CDR2: MDHEN and SYDVKM. The V gene end was trimmed by 4 bases and the J gene end by 3 bases; junction bases not matched to a gene: 5. The CDR3 loop is CASSSWTGGKETQYF. Written as DNA, the CDR3 is TGTGCCAGCAGTTCTTGGACAGGGGGGAAAGAGACCCAGTACTTC.

The V gene is TRBV7-5, the J gene TRBJ2-5; the DNA was not compared with TRBD1, the D call given in the table. TRBV7-5 is a known pseudogene. CDR3 length equals 16 residues. CDR3 sequence: CARSLQDRGFFGTQYF. CDR3 DNA sequence: TGTGCCAGAAGCTTACAGGACAGGGGTTTCTTCGGGACCCAGTACTTC.

This clone has only one observation. V gene TRBV2 combines with J gene TRBJ2-3; 13 bases agree with TRBD2. Germline CDR1 reads SNHLY; CDR2 reads FYNNEI. V dropped 8 bases and J dropped 1; count of bases not matched to a gene: 3. The CDR3 sequence is 15 residues long. In DNA, the CDR3 is TGTGCCAGCCGGACTAGCGGGAGCGGCACAGATACGCAGTATTTT. This codes for CASRTSGSGTDTQYF.

The chain has TRBV10-1 and TRBJ2-1; 11 bases map to TRBD2. Germline V gene sequence: CDR1 WNHNN, CDR2 SYGVQD (reference sequence). The CDR3 consists of 15 residues. Trimming cost V 5 bases and J 5 bases; bases outside gene matches: 5. CDR3 in DNA: TGCGCCAGCAGTCCTTTACTAGCGGGAGACAATGAGCAGTTCTTC. Encoded protein: CASSPLLAGDNEQFF.